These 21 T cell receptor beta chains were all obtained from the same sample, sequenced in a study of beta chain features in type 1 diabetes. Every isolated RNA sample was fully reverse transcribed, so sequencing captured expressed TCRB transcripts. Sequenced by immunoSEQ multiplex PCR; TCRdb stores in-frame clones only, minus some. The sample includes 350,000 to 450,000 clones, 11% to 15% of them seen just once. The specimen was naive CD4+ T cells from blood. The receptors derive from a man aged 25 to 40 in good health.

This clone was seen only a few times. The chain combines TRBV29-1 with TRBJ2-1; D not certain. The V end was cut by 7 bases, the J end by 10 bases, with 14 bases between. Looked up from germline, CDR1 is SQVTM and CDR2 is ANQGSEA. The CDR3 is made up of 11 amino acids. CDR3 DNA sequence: TGCAGCGCCTGGACCCAAGCGGAGCAGTTCTTC. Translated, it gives CSAWTQAEQFF.

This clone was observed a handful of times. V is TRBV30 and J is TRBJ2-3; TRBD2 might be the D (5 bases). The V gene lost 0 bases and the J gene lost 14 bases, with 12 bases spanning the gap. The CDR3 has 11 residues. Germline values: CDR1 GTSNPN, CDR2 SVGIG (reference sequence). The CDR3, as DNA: TGTGCCTGGAGTGTTAGTGGGAGCCGGTATTTT. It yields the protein CAWSVSGSRYF.

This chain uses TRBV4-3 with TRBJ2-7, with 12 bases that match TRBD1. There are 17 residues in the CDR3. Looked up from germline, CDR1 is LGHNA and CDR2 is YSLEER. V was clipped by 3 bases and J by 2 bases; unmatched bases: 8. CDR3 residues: CASSHGTGGAQTYEQYF. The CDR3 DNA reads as TGCGCCAGCAGCCATGGGACAGGGGGCGCGCAGACCTACGAGCAGTACTTC.

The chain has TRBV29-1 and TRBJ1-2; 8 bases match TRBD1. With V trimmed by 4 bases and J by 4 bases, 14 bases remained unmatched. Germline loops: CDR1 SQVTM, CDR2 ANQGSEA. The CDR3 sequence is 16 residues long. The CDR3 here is CSVVPLDRADFYGYTF. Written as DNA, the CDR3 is TGCAGCGTTGTGCCCCTGGACAGGGCCGATTTCTATGGCTACACCTTC.

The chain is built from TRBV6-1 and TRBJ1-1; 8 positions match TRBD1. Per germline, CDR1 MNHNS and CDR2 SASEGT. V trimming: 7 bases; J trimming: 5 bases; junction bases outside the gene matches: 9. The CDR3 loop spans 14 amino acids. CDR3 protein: CASIRDRLRTEAFF. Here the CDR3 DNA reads TGTGCCAGCATTAGGGACAGGCTTAGGACTGAAGCTTTCTTT.

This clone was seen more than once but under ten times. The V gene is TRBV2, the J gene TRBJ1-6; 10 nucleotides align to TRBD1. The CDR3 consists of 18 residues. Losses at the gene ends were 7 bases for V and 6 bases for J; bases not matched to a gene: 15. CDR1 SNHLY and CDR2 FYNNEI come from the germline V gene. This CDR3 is CASNRLGTGVSSNSPLHF. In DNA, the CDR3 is TGTGCCAGCAATCGCTTAGGGACAGGGGTTAGCAGTAATTCACCCCTCCACTTT.

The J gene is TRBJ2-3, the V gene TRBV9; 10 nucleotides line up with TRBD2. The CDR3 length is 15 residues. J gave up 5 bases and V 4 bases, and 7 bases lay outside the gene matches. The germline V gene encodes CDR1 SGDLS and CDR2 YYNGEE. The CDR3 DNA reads TGTGCCAGCAGCAGCGGGGGGGCCATGGGAGATACGCAGTATTTT. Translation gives CASSSGGAMGDTQYF.

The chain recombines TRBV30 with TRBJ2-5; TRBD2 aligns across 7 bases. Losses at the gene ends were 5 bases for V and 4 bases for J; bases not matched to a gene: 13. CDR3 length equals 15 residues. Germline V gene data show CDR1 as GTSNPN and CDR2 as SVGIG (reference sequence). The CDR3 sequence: CAWGRGWRSSETQYF. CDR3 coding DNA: TGTGCCTGGGGGAGGGGATGGCGGTCTTCAGAGACCCAGTACTTC.

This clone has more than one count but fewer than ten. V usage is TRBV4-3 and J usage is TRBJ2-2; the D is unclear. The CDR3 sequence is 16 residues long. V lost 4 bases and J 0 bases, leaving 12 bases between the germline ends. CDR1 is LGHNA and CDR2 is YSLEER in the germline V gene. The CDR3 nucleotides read TGCGCCAGCAGCCCACGGCAGGTAGCGAACACCGGGGAGCTGTTTTTT. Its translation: CASSPRQVANTGELFF.

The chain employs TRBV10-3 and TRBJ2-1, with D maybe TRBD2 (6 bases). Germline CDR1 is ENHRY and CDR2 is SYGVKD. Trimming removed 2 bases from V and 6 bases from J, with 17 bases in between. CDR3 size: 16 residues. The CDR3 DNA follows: TGTGCCATCAGTGAGCCGACGGCGGGATTTGTCAATGAGCAGTTCTTC. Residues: CAISEPTAGFVNEQFF.

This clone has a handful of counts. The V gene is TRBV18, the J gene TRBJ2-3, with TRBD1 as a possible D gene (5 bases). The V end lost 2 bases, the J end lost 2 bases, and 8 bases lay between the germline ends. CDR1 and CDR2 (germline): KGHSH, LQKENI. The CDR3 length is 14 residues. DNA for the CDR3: TGTGCCAGCTCACCAAGGGGTAACACAGATACGCAGTATTTT. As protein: CASSPRGNTDTQYF.

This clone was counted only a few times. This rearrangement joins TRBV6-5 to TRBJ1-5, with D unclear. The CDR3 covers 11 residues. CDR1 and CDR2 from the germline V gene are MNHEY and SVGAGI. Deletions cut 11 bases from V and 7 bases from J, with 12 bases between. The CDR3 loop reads CAGRYGQPQHF. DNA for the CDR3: TGTGCCGGCCGATATGGCCAGCCCCAGCATTTT.

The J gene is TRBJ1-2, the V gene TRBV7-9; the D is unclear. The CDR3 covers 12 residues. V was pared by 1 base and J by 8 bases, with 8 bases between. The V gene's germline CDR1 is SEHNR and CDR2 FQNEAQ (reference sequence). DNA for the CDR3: TGTGCCAGCAGCTTAGAGAGTCGAGGCTACACCTTC. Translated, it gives CASSLESRGYTF. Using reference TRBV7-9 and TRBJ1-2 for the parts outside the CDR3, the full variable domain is DTGVSQNPRHKITKRGQNVTFRCDPISEHNRLYWYRQTLGQGPEFLTYFQNEAQLEKSRLLSDRFSAERPKGSFSTLEIQRTEQGDSAMYLCASSLESRGYTFGSGTRLTVV.

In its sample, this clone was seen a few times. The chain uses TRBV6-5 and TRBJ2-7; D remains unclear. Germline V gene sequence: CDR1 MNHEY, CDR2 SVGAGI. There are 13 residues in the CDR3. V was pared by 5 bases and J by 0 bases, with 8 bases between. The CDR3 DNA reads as TGTGCCAGCAGTCAACCAAGCTCCTACGAGCAGTACTTC. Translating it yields CASSQPSSYEQYF.

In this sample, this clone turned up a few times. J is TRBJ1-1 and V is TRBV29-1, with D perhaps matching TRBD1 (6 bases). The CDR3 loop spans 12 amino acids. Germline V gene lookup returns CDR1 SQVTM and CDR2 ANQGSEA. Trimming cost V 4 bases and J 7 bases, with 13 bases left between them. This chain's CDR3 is CSVVRGANEAFF. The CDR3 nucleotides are TGCAGCGTTGTTAGGGGGGCGAATGAAGCTTTCTTT.

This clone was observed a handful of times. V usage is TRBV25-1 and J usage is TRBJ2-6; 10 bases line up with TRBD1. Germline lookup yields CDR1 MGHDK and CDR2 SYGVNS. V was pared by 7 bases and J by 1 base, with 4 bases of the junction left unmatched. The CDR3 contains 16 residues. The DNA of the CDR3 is TGTGCCAGCACCCGGGACAGGGGATCTGGGGCCAACGTCCTGACTTTC. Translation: CASTRDRGSGANVLTF.

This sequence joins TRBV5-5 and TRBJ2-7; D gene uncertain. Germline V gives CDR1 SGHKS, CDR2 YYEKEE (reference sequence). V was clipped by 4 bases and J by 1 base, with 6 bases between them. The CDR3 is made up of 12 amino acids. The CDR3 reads CASSIGSYEQYF. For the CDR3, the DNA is TGTGCCAGCAGCATCGGATCCTACGAGCAGTACTTC.

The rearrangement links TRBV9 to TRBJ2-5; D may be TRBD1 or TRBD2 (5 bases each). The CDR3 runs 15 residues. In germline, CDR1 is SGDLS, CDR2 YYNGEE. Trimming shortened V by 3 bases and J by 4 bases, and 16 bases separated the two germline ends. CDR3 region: CASSAGTSKGETQYF. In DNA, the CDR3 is TGTGCCAGCAGCGCCGGGACCTCTAAAGGAGAGACCCAGTACTTC.

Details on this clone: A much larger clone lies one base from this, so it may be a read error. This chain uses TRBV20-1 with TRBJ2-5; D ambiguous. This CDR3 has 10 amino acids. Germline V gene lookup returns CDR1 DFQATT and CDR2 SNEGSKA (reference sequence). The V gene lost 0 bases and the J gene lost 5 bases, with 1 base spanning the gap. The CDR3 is CSARDETQYF. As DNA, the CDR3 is TGCAGTGCTAGAGACGAGACCCAGTACTTC.

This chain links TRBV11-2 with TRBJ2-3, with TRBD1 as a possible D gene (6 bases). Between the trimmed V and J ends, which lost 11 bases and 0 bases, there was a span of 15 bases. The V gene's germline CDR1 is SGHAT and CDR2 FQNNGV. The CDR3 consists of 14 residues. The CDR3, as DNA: TGTGCCTGGTCGCGGACAGCCAGCACAGATACGCAGTATTTT. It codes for CAWSRTASTDTQYF.

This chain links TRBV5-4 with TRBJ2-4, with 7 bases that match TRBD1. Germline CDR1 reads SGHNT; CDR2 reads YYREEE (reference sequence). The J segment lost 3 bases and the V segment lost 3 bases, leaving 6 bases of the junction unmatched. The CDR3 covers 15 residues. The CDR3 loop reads CASSSRRDSKNIQYF. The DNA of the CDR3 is TGTGCCAGCAGCTCGCGCCGGGACAGCAAAAACATTCAGTACTTC.